The 11 T cell receptor beta chains presented below share a single source sample, sequenced in a study of CD8+CD57+ T cells in acquired aplastic anemia (dated 2018 in TCRdb). TCRdb shows the sequencer as Illumina HiSeq 2000. TCR beta VDJ combination and CDR3 sequence profiling used genomic DNA as the template. Using fastp at Q25 and MiXCR, TCRdb reprocessed the public reads and kept productive beta chains. A single entry per CDR3 protein holds the most common genes and DNA from its merged rows. Across this sample there are under 200,000 distinct CDR3 sequences, with 64% seen only once. 46% of the sample rests with the top ten. The sequencing input was sorted CD4+, CD8+, or CD8+CD57+ T cells (not recorded which) from PBMCs. These receptors were obtained from a human donor with severe aplastic anemia or a healthy control (not recorded which).

For this clonotype: The junction does not match germline at one end; this may be a read error. The chain is built from TRBV10-3 and TRBJ2-1, with 8 bases fitting TRBD2. This CDR3 is built from 19 residues. Germline CDR1 reads ENHRY; CDR2 reads SYGVKD. The CDR3 nucleotides read TGTGCCATCAGTGAGTCTCTACTAGTGCGGAGCCGGGGGGGGAATGAGCTGTTCTTC. Protein product: CAISESLLVRSRGGNELFF.

The rearrangement uses TRBV25-1 and TRBJ2-1; D perhaps matches TRBD1 (5 bases). The germline gives CDR1 MGHDK, CDR2 SYGVNS. Trimming removed 5 bases at V and 7 bases at J, with 12 bases between. CDR3 length: 13 amino acids. The CDR3 reads CASSQGGWNEQFF. CDR3 nucleotide sequence: TGTGCCAGCAGTCAGGGTGGTTGGAATGAGCAGTTCTTC.

A note on this clonotype: A read error may be the cause here, since a much bigger clone is one base away. The chain recombines TRBV6-1 with TRBJ2-7; tentative D call: TRBD2 (6 bases). CDR3 length: 11 amino acids. The germline gives CDR1 MNHNS, CDR2 SASEGT. The CDR3 nucleotides read TGTGCCAGCAGTCCGGGACTGGAGCAGCACTTC. Residues: CASSPGLEQHF.

The J gene is TRBJ2-3, the V gene TRBV6-4; unclear D gene. Trimming removed 10 bases at V and 2 bases at J, with 16 bases between. The germline CDR1 and CDR2 sequences are MRHNA and SNTAGT. CDR3 size: 14 residues. The CDR3 coding sequence is TGTGCCACCCAGTCGAAAGGAGACACAGATACGCAGTATTTT. Its translation: CATQSKGDTDTQYF.

This clonotype has more than one count but fewer than ten. This chain joins TRBV9 and TRBJ2-5; D call uncertain. The CDR3 runs 11 residues. Germline-derived CDR1 and CDR2 are SGDLS and YYNGEE. Trimming took off 0 bases at V and 7 bases at J, with 4 bases between the two ends. In DNA form, the CDR3 reads TGTGCCAGCAGCGTAGGGGGGACCCAGTACTTC. Translation gives CASSVGGTQYF. The variable domain in full, completed from reference TRBV9 and TRBJ2-5, reads DSGVTQTPKHLITATGQRVTLRCSPRSGDLSVYWYQQSLDQGLQFLIQYYNGEERAKGNILERFSAQQFPDLHSELNLSSLELGDSALYFCASSVGGTQYFGPGTRLLVL.

This chain connects TRBV20-1 to TRBJ1-5; D not resolved. The CDR3 is 15 amino acids. The germline gives CDR1 DFQATT, CDR2 SNEGSKA (reference sequence). With 0 bases removed from V and 2 bases from J, the gap between germline ends came to 11 bases. CDR3 sequence (DNA): TGCAGTGCTAGAGATTTCAGGACGGGCAATCAGCCCCAGCATTTT. Its translation is CSARDFRTGNQPQHF.

The sample holds a few counts of this clonotype. This sequence joins TRBV12-3 or TRBV12-4 and TRBJ2-7, with 10 bases fitting TRBD2. After removal of 5 bases from V and 3 bases from J, the junction contained 1 base not matched to a gene. The CDR3 runs to 13 residues. CDR3 residues: CASSGTSDYEQYF. DNA of the CDR3: TGTGCCAGCAGTGGGACTAGCGACTACGAGCAGTACTTC.

The chain joins TRBV7-9 to TRBJ1-1; D is perhaps TRBD1 (6 bases). This CDR3 region has 13 residues. Trimming cost V 2 bases and J 8 bases, with 12 bases left between them. The V gene's germline CDR1 is SEHNR and CDR2 FQNEAQ (reference sequence). CDR3 sequence: CASSLSQGTEAFF. CDR3 DNA: TGTGCCAGCAGCTTATCCCAGGGGACGGAAGCTTTCTTT.

The CDR3 sequence: CASSSAAATYNEQFF. The DNA of the CDR3 is TGTGCCAGCAGCAGTGCAGCGGCTACCTACAATGAGCAGTTCTTC. V and J are TRBV7-8 and TRBJ2-1; tentative D call: TRBD2 (5 bases). There are 15 residues in the CDR3. Looked up from germline, CDR1 is SGHVS and CDR2 is FQNEAQ. The V and J ends lost 5 bases and 2 bases respectively, with 13 bases between them.

V and J are TRBV20-1 and TRBJ1-6, with D possibly matching TRBD1 (6 bases). Germline loops: CDR1 DFQATT, CDR2 SNEGSKA (reference sequence). The length of the CDR3 is 17 residues. The V end was cut by 2 bases, the J end by 0 bases, with 14 bases between. The CDR3 loop reads CSARPDSRSSYNSPLHF. CDR3 nucleotide sequence: TGCAGTGCTAGACCGGACAGTAGGAGCTCCTATAATTCACCCCTCCACTTT.

The J gene is TRBJ2-3, the V gene TRBV24-1; D call uncertain. This CDR3 comprises 14 residues. Trimming shortened V by 5 bases and J by 0 bases, and 8 bases separated the two germline ends. CDR1 is KGHDR and CDR2 is SFDVKD in the germline V gene. The CDR3 DNA reads as TGTGCCACCAGTGGGTCGGGTAGCACAGATACGCAGTATTTT. Translated: CATSGSGSTDTQYF.